What follows is one T cell receptor (beta chain) and its context. The data were obtained in a study of T cell changes during pregnancy in multiple sclerosis. Method: immunoSEQ multiplex PCR; TCRdb's copy keeps in-frame clones and lacks some. Of 30,000 to 45,000 clones listed, around 92% are singletons. The CDR3 length is 14 residues. Germline CDR1 MDHEN, CDR2 SYDVKM. V lost 8 bases and J lost 5; bases outside the gene matches: 5. This rearrangement joins TRBV28 to TRBJ2-1; 11 nucleotides line up with TRBD2. The source material was PBMCs (not recorded whether the cells were cultured). The TCR comes from a female donor with multiple sclerosis, enrolled in a pregnancy study. CDR3 protein: CASFPGLADNEQFF. CDR3 DNA sequence: TGTGCCAGCTTCCCGGGACTAGCGGACAATGAGCAGTTCTTC.